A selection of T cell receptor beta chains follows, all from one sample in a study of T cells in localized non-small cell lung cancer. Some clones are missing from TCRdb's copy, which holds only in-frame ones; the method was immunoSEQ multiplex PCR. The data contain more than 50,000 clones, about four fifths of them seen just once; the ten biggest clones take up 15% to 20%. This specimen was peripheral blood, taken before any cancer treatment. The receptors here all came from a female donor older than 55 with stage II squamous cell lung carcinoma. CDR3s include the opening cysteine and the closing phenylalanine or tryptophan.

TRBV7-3 CASSIQLNTEAFF
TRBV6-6 CASSRKGTEAFF
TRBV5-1 CASSFPGLSYEQYF
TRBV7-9 CASSAPGVGTNEKLFF
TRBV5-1 CASSSLGSEVNEQFF
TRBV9 CASSVVGQGGNEQFF
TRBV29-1 CSVRTRYGAIYF
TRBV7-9 CASSLAGQPNTEAFF
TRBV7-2 CASSLEAYGYTF
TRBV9 CASSQTPGPRQPQHF
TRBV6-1 CASSLYGQTGQPQHF
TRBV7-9 CASRPQGVNTEAFF
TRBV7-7 CASSPGTSLEQFF
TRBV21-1 CASSKAPSPPYEQYF
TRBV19 CASRATGEGETQYF
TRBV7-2 CASSLTRDNSPLHF
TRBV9 CASSQGMDTEAFF
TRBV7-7 CASSLLRARSGEETQYF
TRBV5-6 CASSRQSIYGYTF
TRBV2 CASMEVAGGDKTQYF
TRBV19 CASSKGQGYSYGYTF
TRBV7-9 CASSLVLGEGAFF
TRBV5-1 CASSWGVGAPVEQYF
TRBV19 CASSNSPGAGNTIYF
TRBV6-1 CYLRAGPWSSYEQYF
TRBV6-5 CASSKKGASNYGYTF
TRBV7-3 CASSLTNAENTEAFF
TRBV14 CASSPLAGGWFDTQYF
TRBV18 CASSAGDLSGNTIYF
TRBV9 CASSLRAGVNTDTQYF
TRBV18 CASSPQQGYTEAFF